The 5 T cell receptor beta chains presented below share a single source sample, sequenced in a study of shared clonotypes between healthy human individuals. The repertoire was sequenced with immunoSEQ multiplex PCR; TCRdb's copy has only in-frame clones and lacks some. The sample includes 2 million to 2.5 million clones, around 90% of them seen just once. The sequencing input was naive CD4+ T cells from PBMCs. Documented subset: CD45RA+ positively selected. Receptor source: a man in his late teens or twenties in good health. Some clones in this sample may be carry-over from other donors' samples.

The J gene is TRBJ2-1, the V gene TRBV5-1; no clear D. This CDR3 has 12 residues. Germline V lookup: CDR1 SGHRS, CDR2 YFSETQ. The V and J ends lost 3 bases and 7 bases respectively, with 8 bases between them. The CDR3 reads CASSWNGNEQFF. CDR3 sequence (DNA): TGCGCCAGCAGCTGGAACGGTAATGAGCAGTTCTTC.

The chain carries TRBV5-4 and TRBJ1-2; D is ambiguous. Between the trimmed V and J ends, which lost 4 bases and 1 base, there was a span of 20 bases. This CDR3 has 17 residues. Germline-derived CDR1 and CDR2 are SGHNT and YYREEE (reference sequence). The CDR3, as DNA: TGTGCCAGCAGCCGATCTAGGACGGGAGAGATTAACTATGGCTACACCTTC. Translation gives CASSRSRTGEINYGYTF. Based on the CDR3 plus reference TRBV5-4 and TRBJ1-2, the full variable domain is ETGVTQSPTHLIKTRGQQVTLRCSSQSGHNTVSWYQQALGQGPQFIFQYYREEENGRGNFPPRFSGLQFPNYSSELNVNALELDDSALYLCASSRSRTGEINYGYTFGSGTRLTVV.

This clone appeared once. This chain links TRBV7-3 with TRBJ2-1; possibly TRBD2 for D (6 bases). Trimming stripped 4 bases from V and 3 bases from J, with 16 bases between. CDR3 length: 16 amino acids. Germline CDR1 is SGHTA and CDR2 is FQGTGA. The CDR3 region is CASSSPAGRIYNEQFF. The CDR3 DNA reads as TGTGCCAGCAGCTCCCCCGCGGGACGGATCTACAATGAGCAGTTCTTC.

The table lists this clone with a few counts. The chain carries TRBV27 and TRBJ1-2, with a tentative D call TRBD1 (6 bases). The length of the CDR3 is 13 residues. Trimming removed 10 bases from V and 8 bases from J, with 20 bases in between. Germline loops: CDR1 MNHEY, CDR2 SMNVEV (reference sequence). The CDR3 sequence is CATARGPHLGYTF. CDR3 nucleotide sequence: TGTGCCACCGCGCGGGGGCCCCATTTAGGCTACACCTTC.

The chain carries TRBV10-3 and TRBJ1-2, with TRBD1 matching over 7 bases. Germline assignment: CDR1 ENHRY and CDR2 SYGVKD. This CDR3 has 14 residues. V gave up 2 bases and J gave up 3 bases; unmatched junction bases: 3. The CDR3 protein is CAISEEGADYGYTF. The CDR3 bases are TGTGCCATCAGTGAGGAGGGGGCGGACTATGGCTACACCTTC.